The TCR beta chain described here comes from a study of blood T cell repertoires in COVID-19. Background on the study: The study drew acute and convalescent COVID-19 samples from the United States, Italy and Spain.

There are 14 residues in the CDR3. Germline CDR1 GTSNPN, CDR2 SVGIG (reference sequence). Trimming took off 0 bases at V and 5 bases at J, with 10 bases between the two ends. As handled by the study authors: Estimates of nucleated cell counts were drawn from the amplification of reference gene primers. The data were produced by immunoSEQ multiplex PCR, yet TCRdb's version contains in-frame clones alone and is incomplete. For V, J and clone size, that table is used; D and trimming come from the DNA. The data show about 480,000 clones, about 89% seen once. The chain carries TRBV30 and TRBJ2-2; unclear D gene. Source material: peripheral blood. The receptor comes from a woman aged 25 to 39 with acute or convalescent COVID-19. The CDR3 DNA sequence: TGTGCCTGGAGTGTACTGATTGAAACCGGGGAGCTGTTTTTT. Its translation: CAWSVLIETGELFF.